The 27 T cell receptor beta chains given below trace back to one sample, sequenced in a study of blood T cell repertoires in COVID-19. Sequencing used immunoSEQ multiplex PCR; TCRdb keeps in-frame clones, though not all of them. The sample has about 260,000 clones, approximately 87% seen once. Sequenced sample: peripheral blood. These receptor sequences come from a woman in her 40s who had recovered from COVID-19.

The chain couples TRBV11-3 to TRBJ2-1; tentative D call: TRBD2 (6 bases). The germline V gene has CDR1 SGHNT and CDR2 YENEEA. V lost 4 bases and J lost 1, with 17 bases in between. This CDR3 has 17 residues. CDR3 residues: CASSSPGAPSSYNEQFF. The DNA for the CDR3 is TGTGCCAGCAGCTCACCGGGAGCCCCTAGTTCCTACAATGAGCAGTTCTTC. Variable domain in full (rest from reference TRBV11-3 and TRBJ2-1): EAGVVQSPRYKIIEKKQPVAFWCNPISGHNTLYWYLQNLGQGPELLIRYENEEAVDDSQLPKDRFSAERLKGVDSTLKIQPAELGDSAVYLCASSSPGAPSSYNEQFFGPGTRLTVL.

This chain joins TRBV5-1 and TRBJ2-7; D is possibly TRBD2 (6 bases). The CDR3 consists of 15 residues. Germline V gives CDR1 SGHRS, CDR2 YFSETQ. V lost 3 bases to trimming and J lost 2 bases, with 15 bases between them. CDR3 in amino acids: CASSWGTPGPYEQYF. CDR3 DNA sequence: TGCGCCAGCAGCTGGGGGACTCCCGGGCCCTACGAGCAGTACTTC.

V gene TRBV27 combines with J gene TRBJ2-4; TRBD2 is a possible D gene (7 bases). This CDR3 spans 17 amino acids. In germline, CDR1 is MNHEY, CDR2 SMNVEV (reference sequence). V was trimmed by 1 base and J by 1 base, leaving 14 bases between them. The CDR3 region has the DNA TGTGCCAGCAGTTTATATTCGGGGGGCGCCGCCAAAAACATTCAGTACTTC. Its protein product is CASSLYSGGAAKNIQYF.

This chain uses TRBV6-9 with TRBJ1-6; no firm D call. This CDR3 spans 17 amino acids. Germline loops: CDR1 MNHGY, CDR2 SVAAGI. Deletions cut 6 bases from V and 5 bases from J, with 20 bases between. As DNA, the CDR3 is TGTGCCAGCAGACCTAACCAAGAGACATCTAATAATTCACCCCTCCACTTT. Protein product: CASRPNQETSNNSPLHF.

The V call is TRBV7-8, the J call TRBJ1-2; weak D call: TRBD1 (6 bases). Germline V gives CDR1 SGHVS, CDR2 FQNEAQ. V was pared by 1 base and J by 5 bases, with 14 bases between. The length of the CDR3 is 15 residues. The CDR3 loop is CASSLGAGVGYGYTF. CDR3 bases: TGTGCCAGCAGCTTAGGGGCAGGGGTAGGGTATGGCTACACCTTC. Full variable domain (outside the CDR3, taken from reference TRBV7-8 and TRBJ1-2): GAGVSQSPRYKVAKRGQDVALRCDPISGHVSLFWYQQALGQGPEFLTYFQNEAQLDKSGLPSDRFFAERPEGSVSTLKIQRTQQEDSAVYLCASSLGAGVGYGYTFGSGTRLTVV.

The chain combines TRBV1 with TRBJ1-6. TRBV1 represents a pseudogene. The CDR3 contains 14 residues. The CDR3 DNA follows: TGCACCAGCAGCCAAGACGCGAGGAATTCACCCCTCCACTTT. Protein product: CTSSQDARNSPLHF.

This clone was detected once. The rearrangement uses TRBV28 and TRBJ1-2, with unresolved D. Trimming removed 6 bases from V and 7 bases from J, with 18 bases in between. The CDR3 consists of 14 residues. Germline values: CDR1 MDHEN, CDR2 SYDVKM. CDR3 region: CASSLGGNPPGYTF. The CDR3 DNA reads as TGTGCCAGCAGCCTTGGCGGCAATCCCCCTGGCTACACCTTC.

The gene calls are TRBV5-1 and TRBJ1-6; D perhaps matches TRBD1 (6 bases). The CDR3 length is 17 residues. Germline CDR1 reads SGHRS; CDR2 reads YFSETQ. The V end was cut by 0 bases, the J end by 5 bases, with 15 bases between. The CDR3 DNA reads TGCGCCAGCAGCTTGGCCCTGACAGGCTCAAATAATTCACCCCTCCACTTT. Its translation: CASSLALTGSNNSPLHF. The full variable domain, with the rest looked up from reference TRBV5-1 and TRBJ1-6, is KAGVTQTPRYLIKTRGQQVTLSCSPISGHRSVSWYQQTPGQGLQFLFEYFSETQRNKGNFPGRFSGRQFSNSRSEMNVSTLELGDSALYLCASSLALTGSNNSPLHFGNGTRLTVT.

The V call is TRBV7-2, the J call TRBJ1-1; 7 nucleotides agree with TRBD1. The V gene's germline CDR1 is SGHTA and CDR2 FQGNSA. V was clipped by 5 bases and J by 0 bases; unmatched bases: 3. The CDR3 spans 14 residues. CDR3 nucleotide sequence: TGTGCCAGCAGCGCACAGGGGATGAACACTGAAGCTTTCTTT. Translation gives CASSAQGMNTEAFF.

V usage is TRBV12-3 or TRBV12-4 and J usage is TRBJ1-2; possibly TRBD1 for D (6 bases). Trimming took off 6 bases at V and 4 bases at J, with 12 bases between the two ends. The CDR3 has 13 amino acids. The CDR3 protein is CASSTQGFYGYTF. CDR3 DNA sequence: TGTGCCAGCAGCACACAGGGATTCTATGGCTACACCTTC.

This clone occurred once. The gene calls are TRBV15 and TRBJ2-7, with a weak D call TRBD2 (6 bases). The CDR3 totals 14 residues. V was cut by 6 bases and J by 6 bases, with 18 bases left in between. Germline V CDR1 and CDR2: LNHNV, YYDKDF (reference sequence). The CDR3 nucleotides are TGTGCCACCAGAGACGGAGGGGTCGGGCTCGAGCAGTACTTC. It is translated as CATRDGGVGLEQYF.

The CDR3 region is CASSPPRGRGNEQYF. DNA of the CDR3: TGTGCCAGCTCACCGCCCAGGGGGAGAGGGAACGAGCAGTACTTC. This chain connects TRBV18 to TRBJ2-7; 7 bases match TRBD1. Germline CDR1 is KGHSH and CDR2 is LQKENI. V lost 3 bases and J lost 5; bases outside the gene matches: 10. The CDR3 contains 15 residues.

This chain connects TRBV6-4 to TRBJ1-6, with 8 nucleotides matching TRBD1. The germline gives CDR1 MRHNA, CDR2 SNTAGT. V lost 3 bases, J lost 6 bases, and 13 bases stayed unmatched. The CDR3 totals 18 residues. The CDR3 DNA is TGTGCCAGCAGTGAATGGGGGGGTACCGGGACAGGTAATTCACCCCTCCACTTT. It specifies CASSEWGGTGTGNSPLHF.

The chain joins TRBV5-4 to TRBJ2-5; TRBD2 matches at 16 bases. Germline trimming cut 3 bases from V and 0 bases from J; bases unmatched to any gene: 2. Germline-derived CDR1 and CDR2 are SGHNT and YYREEE (reference sequence). This CDR3 spans 17 amino acids. CDR3 DNA: TGTGCCAGCAGCTGGGGACTAGCGGGGGGGTACCAAGAGACCCAGTACTTC. Translating gives CASSWGLAGGYQETQYF.

This clone turned up a few times. This chain's CDR3 is CASSLGGGRNTEAFF. Written as DNA, the CDR3 is TGTGCCAGCAGCTTAGGCGGGGGGAGGAACACTGAAGCTTTCTTT. The chain joins TRBV7-9 to TRBJ1-1, with a possible D match to TRBD1 (5 bases). In germline, CDR1 is SEHNR, CDR2 FQNEAQ (reference sequence). CDR3 size: 15 residues. V was trimmed by 1 base and J by 1 base, leaving 10 bases between them.

The CDR3 is CASSPWGGNTEAFF. CDR3 in DNA: TGTGCCAGCAGCCCATGGGGAGGGAACACTGAAGCTTTCTTT. The V call is TRBV13, the J call TRBJ1-1; no definite D call. Germline-derived CDR1 and CDR2 are PRHDT and FYEKMQ (reference sequence). V lost 5 bases, J lost 1 base, and 11 bases lay in between. The CDR3 has 14 amino acids.

The chain couples TRBV15 to TRBJ2-2, with 8 bases that match TRBD1. The CDR3 is 14 amino acids. Germline CDR1 LNHNV, CDR2 YYDKDF (reference sequence). The V and J ends lost 4 bases and 5 bases, in that order; junction bases with no gene match: 3. The CDR3 DNA sequence: TGTGCCACCAGCACAGGGGGCGATACCGGGGAGCTGTTTTTT. It translates to CATSTGGDTGELFF. Filled out from reference TRBV15 and TRBJ2-2, the complete variable domain reads DAMVIQNPRYQVTQFGKPVTLSCSQTLNHNVMYWYQQKSSQAPKLLFHYYDKDFNNEADTPDNFQSRRPNTSFCFLDIRSPGLGDTAMYLCATSTGGDTGELFFGEGSRLTVL.

V gene TRBV5-4 combines with J gene TRBJ2-7; 7 bases align to TRBD1. The CDR3 runs to 14 residues. Germline lookup yields CDR1 SGHNT and CDR2 YYREEE (reference sequence). V was clipped by 0 bases and J by 4 bases; unmatched bases: 4. The CDR3 loop is CASSLGQGVYEQYF. In nucleotides, the CDR3 is TGTGCCAGCAGCTTGGGACAGGGAGTGTACGAGCAGTACTTC. The whole variable domain, filled in from reference TRBV5-4 and TRBJ2-7, reads ETGVTQSPTHLIKTRGQQVTLRCSSQSGHNTVSWYQQALGQGPQFIFQYYREEENGRGNFPPRFSGLQFPNYSSELNVNALELDDSALYLCASSLGQGVYEQYFGPGTRLTVT.

The rearrangement uses TRBV5-1 and TRBJ2-1, with D tentatively TRBD2 (5 bases). Germline V gene sequence: CDR1 SGHRS, CDR2 YFSETQ. CDR3 size: 15 residues. The germline V and J ends were trimmed by 2 bases and 3 bases, with 12 bases remaining between them. The CDR3 sequence is CASSLTLRDYNEQFF. For the CDR3, the DNA is TGCGCCAGCAGCTTAACTCTTCGGGACTACAATGAGCAGTTCTTC.

The V call is TRBV9, the J call TRBJ1-4; 10 bases match TRBD1. With V trimmed by 0 bases and J by 7 bases, 6 bases remained unmatched. Germline V lookup: CDR1 SGDLS, CDR2 YYNGEE. The CDR3 has 16 residues. The CDR3 loop reads CASSVAGQGYGEKLFF. CDR3 DNA: TGTGCCAGCAGCGTAGCGGGACAGGGGTATGGTGAAAAACTGTTTTTT.

V and J are TRBV3-1 (or the pseudogene TRBV3-2) and TRBJ2-7; 7 nucleotides agree with TRBD1. In germline, CDR1 is LGHDT, CDR2 YNNKEL (reference sequence). The CDR3 loop spans 15 amino acids. The trim removed 4 bases at V and 4 bases at J, leaving 10 bases unmatched. The CDR3 region is CASSLTAGTVYEQYF. CDR3 DNA sequence: TGTGCCAGCAGCCTAACAGCCGGGACAGTTTACGAGCAGTACTTC.

In this sample, this clone turned up once. The rearrangement links TRBV29-1 to TRBJ2-1; 11 bases fit TRBD2. Looked up from germline, CDR1 is SQVTM and CDR2 is ANQGSEA. CDR3 length equals 18 residues. Germline trimming cut 0 bases from V and 5 bases from J; bases unmatched to any gene: 12. The CDR3 DNA reads as TGCAGCGTTGAAGATGTCGTTTTGACTAGCGGGACCAACAATGAGCAGTTCTTC. Translation: CSVEDVVLTSGTNNEQFF.

The chain has TRBV9 and TRBJ1-1; 8 bases match TRBD1. CDR1 SGDLS and CDR2 YYNGEE come from the germline V gene. CDR3 length: 14 amino acids. J was trimmed by 3 bases and V by 3 bases; bases with no gene match: 4. In DNA form, the CDR3 reads TGTGCCAGCAGCGCCGGACAGGGTTACACTGAAGCTTTCTTT. Translated: CASSAGQGYTEAFF. The full variable domain, its missing parts supplied by reference TRBV9 and TRBJ1-1, is DSGVTQTPKHLITATGQRVTLRCSPRSGDLSVYWYQQSLDQGLQFLIQYYNGEERAKGNILERFSAQQFPDLHSELNLSSLELGDSALYFCASSAGQGYTEAFFGQGTRLTVV.

The genes are TRBV30 and TRBJ1-5; 12 bases map to TRBD1. V dropped 8 bases and J dropped 6; count of bases not matched to a gene: 11. Germline assignment: CDR1 GTSNPN and CDR2 SVGIG (reference sequence). This CDR3 comprises 15 residues. CDR3 region: CAASSGTGGGQPQHF. The CDR3, as DNA: TGTGCCGCATCATCCGGGACAGGGGGCGGTCAGCCCCAGCATTTT.

The chain combines TRBV4-3 with TRBJ1-3; a possible D gene is TRBD1 (5 bases). The V and J ends lost 0 bases and 1 base respectively, with 13 bases between them. The CDR3 extends over 17 amino acids. CDR1 LGHNA and CDR2 YSLEER come from the germline V gene. CDR3 sequence reads: CASSQDLSGTSGNTIYF. CDR3 DNA: TGCGCCAGCAGCCAAGATCTCTCGGGGACTTCTGGAAACACCATATATTTT.

The genes are TRBV11-3 and TRBJ2-5; D perhaps matches TRBD2 (6 bases). From germline, CDR1 is SGHNT and CDR2 YENEEA. This CDR3 spans 14 amino acids. V dropped 2 bases and J dropped 5 bases, with 12 bases sitting between them. The CDR3 here is CASSLRGSRETQYF. The CDR3 DNA sequence: TGTGCCAGCAGCTTACGGGGGTCCAGGGAGACCCAGTACTTC. The full variable domain, rest sourced from reference TRBV11-3 and TRBJ2-5, is EAGVVQSPRYKIIEKKQPVAFWCNPISGHNTLYWYLQNLGQGPELLIRYENEEAVDDSQLPKDRFSAERLKGVDSTLKIQPAELGDSAVYLCASSLRGSRETQYFGPGTRLLVL.

J is TRBJ1-4 and V is TRBV5-8; 7 nucleotides align to TRBD1. Per germline, CDR1 SGHTS and CDR2 YDEGEE. Unmatched junction bases numbered 8, after V lost 7 bases and J lost 5 bases. The CDR3 has 14 residues. This CDR3 reads CASSRTGQNEKLFF. The CDR3 DNA reads TGTGCCAGCTCCCGGACAGGCCAGAATGAAAAACTGTTTTTT.